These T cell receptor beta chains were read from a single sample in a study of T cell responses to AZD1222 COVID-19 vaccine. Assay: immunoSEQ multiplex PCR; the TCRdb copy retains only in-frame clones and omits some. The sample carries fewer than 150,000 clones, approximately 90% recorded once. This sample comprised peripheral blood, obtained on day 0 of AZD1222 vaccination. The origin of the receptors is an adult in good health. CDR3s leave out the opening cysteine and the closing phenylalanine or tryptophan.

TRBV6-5,ASSYRTGGGNSPLH
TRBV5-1,ASSFSTSGEAF
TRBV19,ASSMEQGVYNEQF
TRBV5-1,ASSPGGTGNTIY
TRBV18,ASSPQPTTGNTDTQY
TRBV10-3,AISTPDRGLEKLF
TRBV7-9,ASSSDRGAYNEQF
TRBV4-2,ASSQDRQGYSPLH
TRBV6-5,ASTPAGVPGGYT
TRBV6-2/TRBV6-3,ASSYSRVLEQY
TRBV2,ASRIQGANEKLF
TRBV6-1,ASSDTGQGNSPLH
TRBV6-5,ASSYSIQPSGNTIY
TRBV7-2,ASSLLRAQGGNSPLH
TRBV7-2,ASSLVPGSTGELF
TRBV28,ASSSNYGYT
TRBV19,ASSIGTGSGEKLF
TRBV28,ASNPPGGGGELF
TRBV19,ASSDIGASSYNEQF
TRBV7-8,ASSPATSGETQY
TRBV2,ASSGQGATDTQY
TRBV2,ASSTGVGEQF
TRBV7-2,ASSLAVGTAYLEQY
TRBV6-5,ASSYVGDRYT
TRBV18,ASSTQGPYSNQPQH
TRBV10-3,AISVDHQREQY
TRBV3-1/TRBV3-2,ASSQWSMAGTLHGYT
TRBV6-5,ASSYSRTEGNTIY
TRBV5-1,ASRGGTVSYNEQF
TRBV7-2,ASSLNAGDTQY
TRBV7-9,ASSGGGESHHEQY
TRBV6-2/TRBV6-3,ASSYPGRGGTAGSTDTQY
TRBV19,ASSGGGPYEQY
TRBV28,ASRPGQSSYNSPLH
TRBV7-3,ASSLGVTRGTEAF
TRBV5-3,ARSLFPPEGEQY
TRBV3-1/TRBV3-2,ASSHQGIATNEKLF
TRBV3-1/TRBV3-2,ASSQPASSYEQY
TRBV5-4,ASSRTSGQRAYGYT
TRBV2,ASNSVPGTEYQETQY
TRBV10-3,AIRGAGGGIYGYT
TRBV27,ASSSARRSYNEQF
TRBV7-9,ASSLQSAGIAEAF
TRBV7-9,ASSPTNEQF
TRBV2,ASSKRQGSTDTQY
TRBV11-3,ASSPSLGDEQY
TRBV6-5,ASSTRTGINYGYT
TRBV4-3,ASSREGQGRDGYT
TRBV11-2,ASSLGRGGNQPQH
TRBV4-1,ASSQTLTGDYGYT